This T cell receptor (beta chain) stems from a study of Ad26.COV2.S vaccination and SARS-CoV-2 variants. Study details: Within the COV1001 Ad26.COV2.S trial arm, the donor was enrolled. Ad26.COV2.S shots went into the muscle once or twice, 56 days apart. Study conclusions and caveats: Vaccinees reportedly had broad spike-specific CD8+ and CD4+ T cell responses. Measurement of non-spike TCR breadth gave similar results in vaccine and placebo recipients.

The method was immunoSEQ multiplex PCR; TCRdb's version includes in-frame clones alone and lacks a portion of them. The sample has 300,000 to 400,000 clones, roughly 88% seen once. A note on this clone: What it recognizes is unknown.

Treatment of the sample: 15 to 20 received Ad26.COV2.S at low or high dose, single or two shots; about 5 received placebo; per-sample allocation not given. On day 63 after the first injection, vaccine and placebo recipients gave samples. Losses at the gene ends were 4 bases for V and 3 bases for J; bases not matched to a gene: 6. The CDR3 covers 16 residues. Germline V gives CDR1 SNHLY, CDR2 FYNNEI. Sequenced here: peripheral blood, sampled in a trial of Ad26.COV2.S vaccine versus placebo. The chain is built from TRBV2 and TRBJ2-3, with TRBD2 matching over 11 bases. The source of this sequence is a person aged 18-60 years who received the Ad26.COV2.S COVID-19 vaccine or a placebo. The CDR3 bases are TGTGCCAGCAGTGTACGGGCTAGCGGGGGGACAGATACGCAGTATTTT. It is translated as CASSVRASGGTDTQYF.